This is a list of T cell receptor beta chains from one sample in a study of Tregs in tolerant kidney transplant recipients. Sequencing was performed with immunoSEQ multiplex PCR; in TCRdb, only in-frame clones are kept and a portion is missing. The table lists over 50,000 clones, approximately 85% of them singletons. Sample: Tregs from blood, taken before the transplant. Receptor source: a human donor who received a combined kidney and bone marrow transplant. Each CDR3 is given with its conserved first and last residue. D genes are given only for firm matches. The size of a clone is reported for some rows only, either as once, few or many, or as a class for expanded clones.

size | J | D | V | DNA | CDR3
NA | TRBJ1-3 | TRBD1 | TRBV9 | TGTGCCAGCAGCGTGGACAGGGACTCTGGAAACACCATATATTTT | CASSVDRDSGNTIYF
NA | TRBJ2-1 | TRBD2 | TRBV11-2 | TGTGCCAGCAGCTCGGGGACTAGCGGGAGTAGCTATGAGCAGTTCTTC | CASSSGTSGSSYEQFF
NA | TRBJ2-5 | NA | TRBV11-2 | TGTGCCAGCAGCTTAGCGGGCGGGGCGGCAGAGACCCAGTACTTC | CASSLAGGAAETQYF
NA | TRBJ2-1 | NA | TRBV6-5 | TGTGCCAGCAGCCCCATGGGGGGACTCTCCGGAGAGCAGTTCTTC | CASSPMGGLSGEQFF
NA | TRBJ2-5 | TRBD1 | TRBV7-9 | TGTGCCACCCGAGAAGACAGGGGGCGTCGGGAGACCCAGTACTTC | CATREDRGRRETQYF
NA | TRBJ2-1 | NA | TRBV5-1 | TGCGCCAGCAGCTTGTCCGGGCAAAATGAGCAGTTCTTC | CASSLSGQNEQFF
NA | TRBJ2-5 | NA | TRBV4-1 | TGCGCCAGCAGCCAAGTTTTGGGACGCCAAGAGACCCAGTACTTC | CASSQVLGRQETQYF
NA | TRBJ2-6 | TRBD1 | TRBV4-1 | TGCGCCAGCAGCCACCCTTCGACCGGGACAGGGGGCCCTGGGGCCAACGTCCTGACTTTC | CASSHPSTGTGGPGANVLTF
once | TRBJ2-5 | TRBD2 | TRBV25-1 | TGTGCCAGCAGCCACCCCAGGACTAGCAGGAGGGGAGAGACCCAGTACTTC | CASSHPRTSRRGETQYF
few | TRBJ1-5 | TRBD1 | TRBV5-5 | TGTGCCAGCAGCGCTGGACAGGGACCGTATAGCAATCAGCCCCAGCATTTT | CASSAGQGPYSNQPQHF
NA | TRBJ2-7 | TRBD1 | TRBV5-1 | TGCGCCAGCAGCTTTAGAGGGGGCGAAATTAACGAGCAGTACTTC | CASSFRGGEINEQYF
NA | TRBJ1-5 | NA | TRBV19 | TGTGCCAGTAGTATAGCTTCGAGTGGGCCCCAGCATTTT | CASSIASSGPQHF
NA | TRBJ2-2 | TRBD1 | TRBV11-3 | TGTGCCAGCAGCGTAGCCGGGACAGTGAACACCGGGGAGCTGTTTTTT | CASSVAGTVNTGELFF
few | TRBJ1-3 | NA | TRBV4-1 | TGCGCCAGCAGCTCCGGCCCTCGGGCGGGTGGAAACACCATATATTTT | CASSSGPRAGGNTIYF
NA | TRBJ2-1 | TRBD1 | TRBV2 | TGTGCCAGCAAGATGGGACAGGGGAACAATGAGCAGTTCTTC | CASKMGQGNNEQFF
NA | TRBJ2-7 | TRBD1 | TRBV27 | TGTGCCAGCAGTTTATCGAGAGGGACAGGGTGGGACTACGAGCAGTACTTC | CASSLSRGTGWDYEQYF
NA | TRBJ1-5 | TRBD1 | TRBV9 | TGTGCCAGCAGCAGGACAGGGGTTGGCAATCAGCCCCAGCATTTT | CASSRTGVGNQPQHF
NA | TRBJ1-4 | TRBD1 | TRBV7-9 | TGTGCCAGCAGCTTATACGGGACAGGGGTTGAAAAACTGTTTTTT | CASSLYGTGVEKLFF
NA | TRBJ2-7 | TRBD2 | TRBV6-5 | TGTGCCAGCAGTTACGGGACTAGCGCCTACGAGCAGTACTTC | CASSYGTSAYEQYF
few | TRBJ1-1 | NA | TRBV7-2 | TGTGCCAGCAGCCCCCAGATCGGGGGGCGGACTGAAGCTTTCTTT | CASSPQIGGRTEAFF
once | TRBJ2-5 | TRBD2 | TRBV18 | TGTGCCAGCTCACCAAGAGAGCGGGGCGGAGAGACCCAGTACTTC | CASSPRERGGETQYF
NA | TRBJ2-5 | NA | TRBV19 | TGTGCCAGTAGTACAGCTCAAGAGACCCAGTACTTC | CASSTAQETQYF
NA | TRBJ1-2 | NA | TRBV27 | TGTGCCAGCAGGTCCAGGGAGGGGACTGGCTACACCTTC | CASRSREGTGYTF
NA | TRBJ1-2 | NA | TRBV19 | TGTGCCAGTAGTATCGGCGTCATCGGTCGGTTGGGTCCATCAAACTATGGCTACACCTTC | CASSIGVIGRLGPSNYGYTF
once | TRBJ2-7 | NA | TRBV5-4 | TGTGCCAGCAGCCCAGGGGGGTTCTACGAGCAGTACTTC | CASSPGGFYEQYF
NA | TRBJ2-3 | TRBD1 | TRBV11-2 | TGTGCCAGCAGCGTCGACAGGGGTGCAGATACGCAGTATTTT | CASSVDRGADTQYF
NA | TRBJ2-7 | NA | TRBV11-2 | TGTGCCAGCAGCCCGACCCCCCTTGGGAACTCCTACGAGCAGTACTTC | CASSPTPLGNSYEQYF
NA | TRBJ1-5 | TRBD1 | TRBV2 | TGTGCCAGCCTAAAGGGACAGGGGGCCCATCAGCCCCAGCATTTT | CASLKGQGAHQPQHF
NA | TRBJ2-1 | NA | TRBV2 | TGTGCCACCACCCCGGGGCTAGGGGGCAATGAGCAGTTCTTC | CATTPGLGGNEQFF
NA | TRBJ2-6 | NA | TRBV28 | TGTGCCAGCAGCCCAGGACAACCCGGGGCCAACGTCCTGACTTTC | CASSPGQPGANVLTF
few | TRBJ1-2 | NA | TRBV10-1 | TGCGCCAGCAGGCACAGGGTTATGTATGGCTACACCTTC | CASRHRVMYGYTF
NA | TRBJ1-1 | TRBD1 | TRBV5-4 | TGTGCCAGCAGCTTGGGGGGACAGGGGAACACTGAAGCTTTCTTT | CASSLGGQGNTEAFF
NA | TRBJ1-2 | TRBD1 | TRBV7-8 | TGTGCCACCCAAAAAGACAGGGTTCGGTATGGCTACACCTTC | CATQKDRVRYGYTF
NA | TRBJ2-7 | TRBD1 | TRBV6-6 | TGTGCCAGCAGTACCCGACAGGGGTTCTCCGAGCAGTACTTC | CASSTRQGFSEQYF
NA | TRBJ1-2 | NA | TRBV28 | TGTGCCAGCAGTAGACCCCCGCGCGGCTACACCTTC | CASSRPPRGYTF
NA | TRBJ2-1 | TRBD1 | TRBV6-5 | TGTGCCAGCAGGCCACCGGGACAGGGCAACAATGAGCAGTTCTTC | CASRPPGQGNNEQFF
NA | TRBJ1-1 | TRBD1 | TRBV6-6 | TGTGCCACCCGTCGACAGGGGGCCTTTAACACTGAAGCTTTCTTT | CATRRQGAFNTEAFF
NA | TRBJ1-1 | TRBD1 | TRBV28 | TGTGCCAGCAGTTTGGACAGGGAGTATAGGGACTTGAAAACTTTCTTT | CASSLDREYRDLKTFF
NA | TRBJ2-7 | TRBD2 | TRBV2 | TGTGCCAGCAGCGGGACTAGCGGGGGGGCCGTTGGCGAGCAGTACTTC | CASSGTSGGAVGEQYF
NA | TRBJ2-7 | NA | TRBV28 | TGTGCCGGCGGGCGCGGGTACCCCGCCTACGAGCAGTACTTC | CAGGRGYPAYEQYF
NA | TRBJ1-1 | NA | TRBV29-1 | TGCAGCGTTGCCGTCTTACGTGAAGCTTTCTTT | CSVAVLREAFF
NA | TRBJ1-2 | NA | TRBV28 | TGTGCCAGCAGTTTGGACCGAACCCCTCTACGGGGCTACACCTTC | CASSLDRTPLRGYTF
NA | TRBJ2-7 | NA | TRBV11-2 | TGTGCCAGCAGCCCCGGGCCGGACTACGAGCAGTACTTC | CASSPGPDYEQYF
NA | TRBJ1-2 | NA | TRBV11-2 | TGTGCCAGCAGCGCAGGACAACGAAATGGGAAAAATAGTGGCTACACCTTC | CASSAGQRNGKNSGYTF
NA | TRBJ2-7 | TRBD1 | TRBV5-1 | TGCGCCAGCAGCCTGAAAAAAAGGACAGGGGAGGTTCCGAGCTCCTACGAGCAGTACTTC | CASSLKKRTGEVPSSYEQYF